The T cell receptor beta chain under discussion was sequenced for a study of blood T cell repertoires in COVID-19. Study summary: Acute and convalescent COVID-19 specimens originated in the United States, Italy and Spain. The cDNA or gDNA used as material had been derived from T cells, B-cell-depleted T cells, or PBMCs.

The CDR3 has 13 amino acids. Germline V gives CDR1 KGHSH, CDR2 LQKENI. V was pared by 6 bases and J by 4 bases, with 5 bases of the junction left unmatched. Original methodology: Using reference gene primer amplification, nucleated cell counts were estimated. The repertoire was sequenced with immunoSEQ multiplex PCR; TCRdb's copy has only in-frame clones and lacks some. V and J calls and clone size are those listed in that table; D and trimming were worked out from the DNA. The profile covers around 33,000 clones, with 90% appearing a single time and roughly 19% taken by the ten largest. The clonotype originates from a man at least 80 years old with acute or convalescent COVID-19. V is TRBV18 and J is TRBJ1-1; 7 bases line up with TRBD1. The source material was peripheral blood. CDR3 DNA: TGTGCCAGCTCGCAAGACAGGGCCACTGAAGCTTTCTTT. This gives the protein CASSQDRATEAFF.